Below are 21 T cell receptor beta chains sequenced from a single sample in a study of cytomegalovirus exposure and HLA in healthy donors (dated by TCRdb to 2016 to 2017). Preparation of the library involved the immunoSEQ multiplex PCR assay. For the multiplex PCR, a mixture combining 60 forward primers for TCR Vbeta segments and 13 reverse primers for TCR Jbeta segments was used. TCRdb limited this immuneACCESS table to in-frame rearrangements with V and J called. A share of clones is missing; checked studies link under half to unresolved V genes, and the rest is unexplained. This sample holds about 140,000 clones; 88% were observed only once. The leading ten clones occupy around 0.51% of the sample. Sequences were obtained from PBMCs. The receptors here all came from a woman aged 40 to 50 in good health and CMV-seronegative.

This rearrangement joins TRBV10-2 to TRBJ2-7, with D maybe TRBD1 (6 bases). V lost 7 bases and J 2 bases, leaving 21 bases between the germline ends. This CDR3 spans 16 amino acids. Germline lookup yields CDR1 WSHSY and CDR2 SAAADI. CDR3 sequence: CASTEGLSGDTYEQYF. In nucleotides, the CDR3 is TGCGCCAGCACCGAAGGGTTGTCAGGGGACACCTACGAGCAGTACTTC.

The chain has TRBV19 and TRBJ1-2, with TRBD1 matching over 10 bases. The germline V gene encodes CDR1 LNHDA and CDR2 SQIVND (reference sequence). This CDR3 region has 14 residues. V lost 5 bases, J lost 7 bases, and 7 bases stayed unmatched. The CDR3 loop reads CASSPGTGVGGYTF. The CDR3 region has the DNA TGTGCCAGTAGTCCCGGGACAGGGGTTGGTGGCTACACCTTC.

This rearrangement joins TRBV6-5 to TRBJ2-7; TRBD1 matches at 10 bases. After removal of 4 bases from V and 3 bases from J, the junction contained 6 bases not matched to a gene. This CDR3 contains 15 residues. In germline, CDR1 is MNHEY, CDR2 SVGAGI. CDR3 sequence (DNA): TGTGCCAGCAGTTCAACCGGGACAGGGGTCTACGAGCAGTACTTC. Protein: CASSSTGTGVYEQYF.

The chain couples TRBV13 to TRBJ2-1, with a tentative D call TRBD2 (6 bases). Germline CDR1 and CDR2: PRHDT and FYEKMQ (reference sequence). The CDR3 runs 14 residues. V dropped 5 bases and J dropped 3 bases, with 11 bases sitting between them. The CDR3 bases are TGTGCCAGCAGCGTCGGGAGAGACTACAATGAGCAGTTCTTC. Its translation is CASSVGRDYNEQFF.

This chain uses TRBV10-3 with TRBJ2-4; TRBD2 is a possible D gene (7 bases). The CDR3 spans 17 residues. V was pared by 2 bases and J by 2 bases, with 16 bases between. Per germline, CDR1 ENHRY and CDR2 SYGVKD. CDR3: CAISELGAGATKNIQYF. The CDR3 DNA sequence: TGTGCCATCAGTGAGCTGGGGGCGGGGGCCACCAAAAACATTCAGTACTTC.

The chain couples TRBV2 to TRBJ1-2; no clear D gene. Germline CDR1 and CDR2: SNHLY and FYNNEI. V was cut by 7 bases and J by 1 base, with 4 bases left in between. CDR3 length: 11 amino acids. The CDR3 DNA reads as TGTGCCAGCACGTTTAACTATGGCTACACCTTC. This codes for CASTFNYGYTF. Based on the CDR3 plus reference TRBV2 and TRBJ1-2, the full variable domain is EPEVTQTPSHQVTQMGQEVILRCVPISNHLYFYWYRQILGQKVEFLVSFYNNEISEKSEIFDDQFSVERPDGSNFTLKIRSTKLEDSAMYFCASTFNYGYTFGSGTRLTVV.

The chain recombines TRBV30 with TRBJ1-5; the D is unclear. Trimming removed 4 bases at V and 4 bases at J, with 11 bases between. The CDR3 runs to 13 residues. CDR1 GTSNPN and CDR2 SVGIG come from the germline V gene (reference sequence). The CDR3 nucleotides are TGTGCCTGGACTAGAGGGCCGAATCAGCCCCAGCATTTT. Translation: CAWTRGPNQPQHF.

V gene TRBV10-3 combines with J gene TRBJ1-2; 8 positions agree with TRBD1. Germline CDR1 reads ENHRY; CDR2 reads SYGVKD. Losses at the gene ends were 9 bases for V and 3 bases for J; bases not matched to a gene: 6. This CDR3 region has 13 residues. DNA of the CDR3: TGTGCCATAGGACAGGGCGCAGACTATGGCTACACCTTC. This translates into CAIGQGADYGYTF.

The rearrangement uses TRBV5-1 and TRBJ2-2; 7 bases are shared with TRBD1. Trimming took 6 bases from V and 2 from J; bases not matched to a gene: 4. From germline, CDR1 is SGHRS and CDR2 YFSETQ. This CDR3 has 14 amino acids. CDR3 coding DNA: TGCGCCAGCAAGGGACAGAGTAACACCGGGGAGCTGTTTTTT. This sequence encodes CASKGQSNTGELFF.

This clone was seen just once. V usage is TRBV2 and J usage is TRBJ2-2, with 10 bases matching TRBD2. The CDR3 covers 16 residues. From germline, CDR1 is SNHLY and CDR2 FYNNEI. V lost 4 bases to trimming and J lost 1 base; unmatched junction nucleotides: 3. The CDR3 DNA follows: TGTGCCAGCAGTGCACGACTAGCGGGGAACACCGGGGAGCTGTTTTTT. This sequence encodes CASSARLAGNTGELFF.

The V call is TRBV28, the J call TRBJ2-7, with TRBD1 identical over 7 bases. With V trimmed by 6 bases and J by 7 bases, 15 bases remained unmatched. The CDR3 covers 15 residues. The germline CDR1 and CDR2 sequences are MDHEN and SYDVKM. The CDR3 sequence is CASRRGGQTATEQYF. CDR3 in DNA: TGTGCCAGCAGACGAGGGGGACAGACCGCTACTGAGCAGTACTTC.

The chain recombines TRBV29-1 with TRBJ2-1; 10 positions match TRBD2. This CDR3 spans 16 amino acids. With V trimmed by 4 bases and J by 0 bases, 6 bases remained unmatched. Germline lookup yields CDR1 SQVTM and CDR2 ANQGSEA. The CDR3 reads CSVVLLAGVSYNEQFF. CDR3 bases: TGCAGCGTTGTTTTGCTAGCGGGAGTCTCCTACAATGAGCAGTTCTTC.

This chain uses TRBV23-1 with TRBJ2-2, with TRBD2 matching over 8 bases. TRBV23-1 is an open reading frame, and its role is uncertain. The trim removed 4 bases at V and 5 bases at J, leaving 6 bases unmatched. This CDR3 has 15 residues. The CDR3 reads CASSPLSGRTGELFF. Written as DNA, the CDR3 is TGCGCCAGCAGTCCCTTGAGCGGGAGAACCGGGGAGCTGTTTTTT.

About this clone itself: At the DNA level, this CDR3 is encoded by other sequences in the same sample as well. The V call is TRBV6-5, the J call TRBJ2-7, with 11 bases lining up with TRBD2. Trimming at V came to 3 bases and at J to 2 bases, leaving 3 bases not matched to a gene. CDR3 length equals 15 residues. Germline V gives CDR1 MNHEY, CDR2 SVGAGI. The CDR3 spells CASSYSLAGAYEQYF. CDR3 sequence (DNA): TGTGCCAGCAGTTATTCACTAGCGGGAGCCTACGAGCAGTACTTC.

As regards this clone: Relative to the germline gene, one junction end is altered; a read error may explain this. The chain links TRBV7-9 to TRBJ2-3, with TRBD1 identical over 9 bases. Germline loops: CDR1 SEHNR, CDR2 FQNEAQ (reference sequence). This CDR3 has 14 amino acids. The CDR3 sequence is CSSSLGQGADTQYF. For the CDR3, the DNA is TGTTCCAGCAGCTTGGGACAGGGTGCAGATACGCAGTATTTT.

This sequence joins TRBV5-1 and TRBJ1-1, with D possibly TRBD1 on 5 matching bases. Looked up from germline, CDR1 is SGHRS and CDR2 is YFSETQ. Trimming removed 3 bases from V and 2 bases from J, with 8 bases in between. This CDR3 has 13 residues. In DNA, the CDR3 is TGCGCCAGCAGCTCGCAGGGAAACACTGAAGCTTTCTTT. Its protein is CASSSQGNTEAFF.

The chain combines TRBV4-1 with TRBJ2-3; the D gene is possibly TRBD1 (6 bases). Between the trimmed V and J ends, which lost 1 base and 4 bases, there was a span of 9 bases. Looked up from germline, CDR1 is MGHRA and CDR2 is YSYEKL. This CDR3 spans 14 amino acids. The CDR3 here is CASSQGQGPDTQYF. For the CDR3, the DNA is TGCGCCAGCAGCCAAGGGCAGGGGCCAGATACGCAGTATTTT.

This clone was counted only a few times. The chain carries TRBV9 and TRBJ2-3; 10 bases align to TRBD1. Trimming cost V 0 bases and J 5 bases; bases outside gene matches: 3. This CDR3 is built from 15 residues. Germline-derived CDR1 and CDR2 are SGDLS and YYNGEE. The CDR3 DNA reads TGTGCCAGCAGCGTAGCGGGACAGGGGTTAGATACGCAGTATTTT. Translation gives CASSVAGQGLDTQYF.

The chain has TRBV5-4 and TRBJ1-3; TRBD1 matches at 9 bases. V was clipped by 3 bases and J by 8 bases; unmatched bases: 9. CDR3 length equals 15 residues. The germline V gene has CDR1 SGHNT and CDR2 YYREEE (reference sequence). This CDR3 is CASSSPGQGTDTIYF. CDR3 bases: TGTGCCAGCAGCTCGCCGGGACAGGGTACAGACACCATATATTTT.

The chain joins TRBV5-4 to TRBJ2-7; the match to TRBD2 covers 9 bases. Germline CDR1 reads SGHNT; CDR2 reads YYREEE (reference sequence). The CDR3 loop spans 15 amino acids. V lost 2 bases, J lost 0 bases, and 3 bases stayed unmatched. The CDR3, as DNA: TGTGCCAGCAGCTTCGGCGGGAGGGCCTCCTACGAGCAGTACTTC. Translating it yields CASSFGGRASYEQYF.

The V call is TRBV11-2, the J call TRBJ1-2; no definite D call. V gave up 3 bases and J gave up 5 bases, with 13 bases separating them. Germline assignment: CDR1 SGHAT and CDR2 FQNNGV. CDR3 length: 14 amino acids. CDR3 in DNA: TGTGCCAGCAGCTTCGGCAACGACGGGTATGGCTACACCTTC. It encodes CASSFGNDGYGYTF.